This T cell receptor beta chain was sequenced for a study of graft-versus-host responses after intestinal transplantation. Whole-study context: Recipients got multivisceral, liver-intestinal, or isolated intestinal transplants. Tacrolimus plus steroids were given to all recipients for approximately three years, preceded by anti-thymocyte globulin induction. Findings and limits, study-wide: Where graft-donor T cell macrochimerism was present, patients had high graft-versus-host to host-versus-graft clonal ratios in allografts. There were GvH clones found in recipient marrow, and some of them appeared first in ileum or blood.

Assay: immunoSEQ multiplex PCR; the TCRdb copy retains only in-frame clones and omits some. The sample shows about 120,000 clones, 85% to 95% of them seen only once. On this clone itself: What it binds is unknown.

Sample: unstimulated CD8+ T cells sorted from spleen or lymph node cells, taken before intestinal transplant. This clonotype was sampled from a human donor who received an intestinal transplant.

The CDR3 reads CASSYSSGFLYGYTF. The CDR3 coding sequence is TGTGCCAGCAGTTACTCGAGTGGGTTCCTCTATGGCTACACCTTC. V usage is TRBV6-5 and J usage is TRBJ1-2, with D unclear. This CDR3 has 15 amino acids. Per germline, CDR1 MNHEY and CDR2 SVGAGI. The V end lost 0 bases, the J end lost 4 bases, and 12 bases lay between the germline ends.